The text below deals with one T cell receptor (beta chain). The record originates from a study of blood T cell repertoires in COVID-19. Overall study context: Sources were T cells, B-cell-depleted T cells, or PBMCs; the material itself was cDNA or gDNA.

V was clipped by 3 bases and J by 0 bases; unmatched bases: 5. This CDR3 contains 16 residues. The germline V gene has CDR1 KGHDR and CDR2 SFDVKD. Per the original methods: Researchers report that nucleated cell counts were estimated from reference gene primer amplification. The table came from immunoSEQ multiplex PCR; TCRdb's copy has only in-frame clones and leaves some out. The V and J calls and the clone size are those of that table, but D and trimming were determined from the DNA. The data hold about 270,000 clones, with 90% observed a single time. This clonotype originated in a woman aged 25-40 years with acute COVID-19. Material: PBMCs or T cells enriched from blood (not recorded which). The gene calls are TRBV24-1 and TRBJ2-7; 9 bases fit TRBD2. The CDR3 loop reads CATSDASGNTSYEQYF. The CDR3 nucleotides are TGTGCCACCAGTGATGCTAGCGGGAACACCTCCTACGAGCAGTACTTC.